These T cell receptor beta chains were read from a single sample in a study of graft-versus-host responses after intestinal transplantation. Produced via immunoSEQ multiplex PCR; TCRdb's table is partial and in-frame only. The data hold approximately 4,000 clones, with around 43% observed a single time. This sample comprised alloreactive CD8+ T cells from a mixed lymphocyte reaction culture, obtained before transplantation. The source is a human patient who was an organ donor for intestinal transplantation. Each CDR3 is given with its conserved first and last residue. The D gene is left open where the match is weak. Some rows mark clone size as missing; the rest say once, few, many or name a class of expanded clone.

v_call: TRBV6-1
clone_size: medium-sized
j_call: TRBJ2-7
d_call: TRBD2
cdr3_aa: CASGRAYEQYF
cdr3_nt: TGTGCCAGCGGGAGGGCCTACGAGCAGTACTTC

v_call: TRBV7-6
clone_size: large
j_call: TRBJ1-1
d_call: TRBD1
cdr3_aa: CASSSWTGLDTEAFF
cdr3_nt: TGTGCCAGCAGCTCTTGGACAGGGTTGGACACTGAAGCTTTCTTT

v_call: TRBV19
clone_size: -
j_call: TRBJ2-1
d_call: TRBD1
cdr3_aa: CASSMWDRGSEQFF
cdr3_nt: TGTGCCAGTAGTATGTGGGACAGGGGGAGTGAGCAGTTCTTC

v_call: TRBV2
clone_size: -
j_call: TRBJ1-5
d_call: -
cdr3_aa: CASSEVGRVLEPQHF
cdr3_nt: TGTGCCAGCAGTGAAGTTGGCAGGGTCCTCGAACCCCAGCATTTT

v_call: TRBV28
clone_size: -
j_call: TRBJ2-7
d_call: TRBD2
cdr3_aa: CASSLASGIVEQQYF
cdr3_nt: TGTGCCAGCAGTTTGGCTAGCGGGATAGTAGAACAGCAGTACTTC

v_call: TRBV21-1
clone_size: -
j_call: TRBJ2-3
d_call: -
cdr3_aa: CASSALGTQTGYTDTQYF
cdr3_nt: TGTGCCAGCAGCGCCTTGGGAACCCAAACAGGGTACACAGATACGCAGTATTTT

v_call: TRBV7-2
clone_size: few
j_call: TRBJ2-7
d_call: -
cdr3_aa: CASSLTDSSSYEQYF
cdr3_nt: TGTGCCAGCAGCCTAACGGACAGCTCGTCCTACGAGCAGTACTTC

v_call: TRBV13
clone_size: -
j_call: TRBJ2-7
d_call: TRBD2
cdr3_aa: CASSATPWDYRMEQYF
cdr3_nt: TGTGCCAGCAGCGCAACACCCTGGGACTACCGAATGGAGCAGTACTTC

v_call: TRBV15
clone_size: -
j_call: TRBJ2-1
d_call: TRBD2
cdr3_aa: CATSSVPGGRANEQFF
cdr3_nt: TGTGCCACCAGCAGCGTACCTGGCGGGAGGGCCAATGAGCAGTTCTTC

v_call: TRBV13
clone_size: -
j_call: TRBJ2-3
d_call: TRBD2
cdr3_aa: CASSLGGGGAPDTQYF
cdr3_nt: TGTGCCAGCAGCCTAGGAGGCGGGGGGGCCCCAGATACGCAGTATTTT

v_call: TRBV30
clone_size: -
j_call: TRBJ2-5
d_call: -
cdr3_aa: CAWTLKNQETQYF
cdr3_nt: TGTGCCTGGACCCTAAAGAACCAAGAGACCCAGTACTTC

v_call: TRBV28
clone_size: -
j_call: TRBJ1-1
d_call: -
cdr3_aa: CASSLWGGSQNTEAFF
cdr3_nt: TGTGCCAGCAGTTTATGGGGAGGGAGCCAGAACACTGAAGCTTTCTTT

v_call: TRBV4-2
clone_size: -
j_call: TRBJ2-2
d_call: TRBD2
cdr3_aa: CASSHLSGRLAGGLSGELFF
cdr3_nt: TGTGCCAGCAGCCACCTCTCGGGCCGACTAGCGGGAGGGCTTTCCGGGGAGCTGTTTTTT

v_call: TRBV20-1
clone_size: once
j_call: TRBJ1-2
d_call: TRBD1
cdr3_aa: CTSGQGGYTF
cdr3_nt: TGCACCTCCGGACAGGGTGGCTACACCTTC

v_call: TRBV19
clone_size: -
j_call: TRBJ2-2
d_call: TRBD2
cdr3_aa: CASSALRTSGSRYTGELFF
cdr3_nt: TGTGCCAGTAGTGCCCTCAGGACTAGCGGGAGTCGGTACACCGGGGAGCTGTTTTTT

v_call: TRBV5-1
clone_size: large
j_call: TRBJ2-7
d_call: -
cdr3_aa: CASSLDAAYEQYF
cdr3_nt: TGCGCCAGCAGCTTGGATGCGGCCTACGAGCAGTACTTC

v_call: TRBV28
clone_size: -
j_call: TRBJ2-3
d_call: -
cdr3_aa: CASSNYLRWRSTDTQYF
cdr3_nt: TGTGCCAGCAGCAATTACCTGAGGTGGCGTAGCACAGATACGCAGTATTTT

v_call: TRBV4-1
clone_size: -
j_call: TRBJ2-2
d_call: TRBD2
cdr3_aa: CASSQEPLAGGGTGELFF
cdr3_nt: TGCGCCAGCAGCCAAGAGCCACTAGCGGGAGGGGGCACCGGGGAGCTGTTTTTT

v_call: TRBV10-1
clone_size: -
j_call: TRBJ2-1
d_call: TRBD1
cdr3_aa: CASRFVRQGYNEQFF
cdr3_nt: TGCGCCAGCAGATTCGTGAGACAGGGCTACAATGAGCAGTTCTTC

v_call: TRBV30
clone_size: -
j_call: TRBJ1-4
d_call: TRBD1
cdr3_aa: CAWSVWVGSRDRVEKLFF
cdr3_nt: TGTGCCTGGAGTGTATGGGTAGGAAGCCGGGACAGGGTTGAAAAACTGTTTTTT

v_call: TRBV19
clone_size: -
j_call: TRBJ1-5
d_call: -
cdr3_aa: CASSISPRGWGNQPQHF
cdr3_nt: TGTGCCAGTAGTATTAGCCCACGGGGATGGGGCAATCAGCCCCAGCATTTT

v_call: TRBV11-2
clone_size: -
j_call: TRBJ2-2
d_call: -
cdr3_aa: CASSRNTGELFF
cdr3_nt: TGTGCCAGCTCCAGGAACACCGGGGAGCTGTTTTTT

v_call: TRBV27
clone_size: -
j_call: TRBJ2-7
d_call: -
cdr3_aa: CASSLSLQGYRYEQYF
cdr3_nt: TGTGCCAGCAGTCTATCACTCCAGGGCTACCGATACGAGCAGTACTTC

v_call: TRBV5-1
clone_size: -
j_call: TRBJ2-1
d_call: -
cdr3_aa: CASSLRGFYNEQFF
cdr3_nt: TGCGCCAGCAGCCTCAGAGGCTTCTACAATGAGCAGTTCTTC

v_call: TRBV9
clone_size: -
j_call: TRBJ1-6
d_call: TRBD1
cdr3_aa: CASSSRGQLNSPLHF
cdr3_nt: TGTGCCAGCAGCTCAAGGGGACAGCTTAATTCACCCCTCCACTTT

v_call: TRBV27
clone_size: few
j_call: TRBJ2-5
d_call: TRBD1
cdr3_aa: CASSLHHRGETQYF
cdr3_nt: TGTGCCAGCAGTCTCCACCACAGGGGTGAGACCCAGTACTTC

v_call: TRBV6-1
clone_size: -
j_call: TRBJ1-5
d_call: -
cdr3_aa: CASSEQRSPYSNQPQHF
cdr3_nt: TGTGCCAGCAGTGAACAACGGAGCCCCTATAGCAATCAGCCCCAGCATTTT

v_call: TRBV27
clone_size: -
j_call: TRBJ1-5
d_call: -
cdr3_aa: CASSKTLGAQPQHF
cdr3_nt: TGTGCCAGCAGCAAAACCCTAGGGGCTCAGCCCCAGCATTTT